Below, one T cell receptor beta chain is given with its context. The entry originates in a study of blood T cell repertoires in COVID-19. Study information: The study drew acute and convalescent COVID-19 samples from the United States, Italy and Spain. In each case, the material was cDNA or gDNA derived from T cells, B-cell-depleted T cells, or PBMCs.

In the authors' methods: Using reference gene primer amplification, nucleated cell counts were estimated. Profiled with immunoSEQ multiplex PCR; TCRdb holds only in-frame clones, not every one. The V and J calls and clone size were taken over from that table, and D and trimming were inferred from the DNA. The sample yields 200,000 to 300,000 clones, around 88% seen once. This CDR3 comprises 16 residues. V was shortened by 6 bases and J by 0 bases, with 17 bases between the two germline ends. From germline, CDR1 is MNHEY and CDR2 SMNVEV (reference sequence). Seattle's enrolled individuals joined amid active infection and were then monitored longitudinally.

The sequencing input was peripheral blood. The V call is TRBV27, the J call TRBJ2-5; D unclear. The TCR originated in a woman older than 75 with COVID-19, enrolled during active disease. The CDR3: CASRSDKVVNQETQYF. The CDR3 DNA reads TGTGCCAGCAGGTCCGACAAGGTAGTAAACCAAGAGACCCAGTACTTC.